This is a list of T cell receptor beta chains from one sample in a study of radiation and T cells in renal cell carcinoma. TCRdb keeps only in-frame clones here, not all; method: immunoSEQ multiplex PCR. There are approximately 150,000 clones in the sample; 75% to 90% occur only once, and 15% to 20% lies in the top ten. Source: blood, taken from a patient whose treatment included radiotherapy and nephrectomy. These receptors were collected from a woman aged 45 to 65 with renal cell carcinoma. Both conserved end residues are part of each CDR3. D genes are given only for firm matches. Only some rows state a clone size, as once, few, many or a class for expanded clones.

clone size	J gene	CDR3 length	V gene	D gene	CDR3 DNA	CDR3 protein
.	TRBJ2-7	14	TRBV14	TRBD2	TGTGCCAGCAGCGTGACTAGCGGCAGCTACGAGCAGTACTTC	CASSVTSGSYEQYF
.	TRBJ1-3	15	TRBV7-6	.	TGTGCCAGCAGCTTAGCCGTCGGCAGAGAAAACACCATATATTTT	CASSLAVGRENTIYF
.	TRBJ2-5	15	TRBV5-1	TRBD2	TGCGCCAGCAATCCGGGACTAGTGGAGCGAGAGACCCAGTACTTC	CASNPGLVERETQYF
.	TRBJ2-7	15	TRBV27	TRBD2	TGTGCCAGCAGCCAAATAGCGGGAGAGACACGGGAGCAGTACTTC	CASSQIAGETREQYF
.	TRBJ2-5	13	TRBV7-6	.	TGTGCCAGCAGCAGGCACCTCCAAGAGACCCAGTACTTC	CASSRHLQETQYF
.	TRBJ2-7	11	TRBV11-2	.	TGTGCCAGCAGCTCGGGGCCAGAGCAGCACTTC	CASSSGPEQHF
.	TRBJ2-5	11	TRBV29-1	.	TGCAGCGTTGATAATCAAGAGACCCAGTACTTC	CSVDNQETQYF
.	TRBJ2-2	13	TRBV19	.	TGTGCCAGTAGTATAGAAGGAACCGGGGAGCTGTTTTTT	CASSIEGTGELFF
.	TRBJ1-2	17	TRBV7-9	TRBD1	TGTGCCAGCAGCTTAGCCTACTCGGACAGGGAAACGGCTGGCTACACCTTC	CASSLAYSDRETAGYTF
.	TRBJ2-7	14	TRBV2	.	TGTGCCAGCAGTTCATCTCAGGGTTTAGGCGAGCAGTACTTC	CASSSSQGLGEQYF
once	TRBJ2-1	17	TRBV4-3	.	TGCGCCAGCAGCCAAGATCTGAGGGTGTCGTCCTACAATGAGCAGTTCTTC	CASSQDLRVSSYNEQFF
.	TRBJ2-3	17	TRBV4-3	TRBD2	TGCGCCAGCAGCCAAGATTATAGCGGGGGTCCAGGGGATACGCAGTATTTT	CASSQDYSGGPGDTQYF
once	TRBJ1-3	14	TRBV5-1	.	TGCGCCAGCAGCACGGGGACATCTGGAAACACCATATATTTT	CASSTGTSGNTIYF
few	TRBJ2-1	15	TRBV5-1	TRBD1	TGCGCCAGCCGCCGTTTACAGGGGATGGATGATGAGCAGTTCTTC	CASRRLQGMDDEQFF
.	TRBJ2-5	18	TRBV5-8	TRBD1	TGTGCCAGCAGCTCAGGGGACAGGGGAATCCCAGTGTTGGAGACCCAGTACTTC	CASSSGDRGIPVLETQYF
.	TRBJ2-2	15	TRBV7-9	.	TGTGCCAGCAGCTCAAAAGGATGGATCCCCGGGGAGCTGTTTTTT	CASSSKGWIPGELFF
few	TRBJ1-1	12	TRBV19	.	TGTGCCAGTAGATGGGGCGACACTGAAGCTTTCTTT	CASRWGDTEAFF
.	TRBJ1-1	14	TRBV6-6	TRBD1	TGTGCCAGCAGCGGGACAGGGGACCTCGCTGAAGCTTTCTTT	CASSGTGDLAEAFF
.	TRBJ2-1	14	TRBV4-1	.	TGCGCCAGCAGCGTGGGGCTCCGGGACAATGAGCAGTTCTTC	CASSVGLRDNEQFF
.	TRBJ2-3	14	TRBV28	TRBD1	TGTGCCAGCAGGGAGACAGGGGTCACAGATACGCAGTATTTT	CASRETGVTDTQYF
.	TRBJ2-7	15	TRBV7-2	.	TGTGCCAGCAGCTTAGCGTGGCTCCCGGGATACGAGCAGTACTTC	CASSLAWLPGYEQYF
few	TRBJ1-2	13	TRBV15	.	TGTGCCACCAGCAGAGACCGCGGGGACGGCTACACCTTC	CATSRDRGDGYTF
.	TRBJ2-5	16	TRBV27	TRBD1	TGTGCCAGCAGTATCCCGACCTGGACAGGGGCAGAGACCCAGTACTTC	CASSIPTWTGAETQYF
.	TRBJ1-4	13	TRBV19	.	TGTGCCAGTAAATTATCGGGGAATGAAAAACTGTTTTTT	CASKLSGNEKLFF
.	TRBJ2-7	15	TRBV7-8	TRBD1	TGTGCCAGCAGCTTAGCAGGACAGGTTTCCTACGAGCAGTACTTC	CASSLAGQVSYEQYF
.	TRBJ2-7	13	TRBV7-8	TRBD1	TGTGCCAGCAGACTAGACAGGGGCAACGAGCAGTACTTC	CASRLDRGNEQYF
once	TRBJ1-5	15	TRBV6-6	.	TGTGCCAGCAGTTACTCCAGGGGTGGCAATCAGCCCCAGCATTTT	CASSYSRGGNQPQHF
.	TRBJ2-7	16	TRBV27	TRBD2	TGTGCCAGCAGACCCGGGACTAGCTTCCTCTCCTACGAGCAGTACTTC	CASRPGTSFLSYEQYF
.	TRBJ2-7	14	TRBV9	TRBD1	TGTGCCAGCAGCTTTGGACAGGGGGGCTACGAGCAGTACTTC	CASSFGQGGYEQYF
.	TRBJ1-1	15	TRBV6-6	TRBD1	TGTGCCAGCAGTCCGGCGGGACAGTCGATCACTGAAGCTTTCTTT	CASSPAGQSITEAFF
.	TRBJ1-5	13	TRBV19	.	TGTGCCAGTAAGGAACAGGGCAATCAGCCCCAGCATTTT	CASKEQGNQPQHF
.	TRBJ2-7	14	TRBV7-9	TRBD1	TGTGCCAGCAGTCTAACAGGGGGCAGCGACGAGCAGTACTTC	CASSLTGGSDEQYF
.	TRBJ1-5	15	TRBV7-8	TRBD1	TGTGCCAGCAGCTCAAACACAGGGGGGGTAGAGCCCCAGCATTTT	CASSSNTGGVEPQHF
.	TRBJ2-3	13	TRBV4-1	.	TGCGCCAGCAGCCAAGAGTGGGGAAATACGCAGTATTTT	CASSQEWGNTQYF
.	TRBJ2-1	14	TRBV29-1	.	TGCAGCGTTGCGATAGGGTTCTCCTACAATGAGCAGTTCTTC	CSVAIGFSYNEQFF
.	TRBJ2-5	11	TRBV6-1	.	TGTGCCAGCGGGGTTCTGTCGGCCCAGTACTTC	CASGVLSAQYF
.	TRBJ2-7	12	TRBV13	TRBD1	TGTGCCAGCAGCGACGACAGGGACGAGCAGTACTTC	CASSDDRDEQYF
.	TRBJ2-1	15	TRBV10-3	.	TGTGCCATCAGTGATTCCGGGGGTAATAGCAATGAGCAGTTCTTC	CAISDSGGNSNEQFF
.	TRBJ1-4	14	TRBV7-2	.	TGTGCCAGCAGCCAACGTAAGACAGTTGAAAAACTGTTTTTT	CASSQRKTVEKLFF
.	TRBJ1-1	13	TRBV6-5	.	TGTGCCAGCAGACTTCTAGATATCACTGAAGCTTTCTTT	CASRLLDITEAFF
.	TRBJ2-5	15	TRBV5-4	TRBD2	TGTGCCAGCAGCCGACTAGCGGGAGGGCAGGAGACCCAGTACTTC	CASSRLAGGQETQYF
.	TRBJ1-2	14	TRBV4-3	.	TGCGCCAGCAGCCAAGTCACCCAAGCTGCTGGCTACACCTTC	CASSQVTQAAGYTF
few	TRBJ2-3	14	TRBV4-2	.	TGTGCCAGCAGCCAGGAGCGGAGGGCAGATACGCAGTATTTT	CASSQERRADTQYF
.	TRBJ1-4	18	TRBV7-2	TRBD1	TGTGCCAGCAGCTTATACCGACAGGGGGCGGAATCTAATGAAAAACTGTTTTTT	CASSLYRQGAESNEKLFF
.	TRBJ1-5	13	TRBV2	.	TGTGCCAGCAGGATATATAGCAATCAGCCCCAGCATTTT	CASRIYSNQPQHF
.	TRBJ2-3	15	TRBV2	.	TGTGCCAGCAGTGGGGGAACTACTAGCACAGATACGCAGTATTTT	CASSGGTTSTDTQYF
.	TRBJ2-2	15	TRBV10-3	.	TGTGCCATCAGCGATGGGGGAAAAGGCACCGGGGAGCTGTTTTTT	CAISDGGKGTGELFF
.	TRBJ1-4	14	TRBV7-2	.	TGTGCCAGCAGCTTAGATCTTGCTAATGAAAAACTGTTTTTT	CASSLDLANEKLFF
few	TRBJ2-2	11	TRBV9	.	TGTGCCAGCACCATAACTGGCGAGCTGTTTTTT	CASTITGELFF
.	TRBJ1-5	14	TRBV6-1	.	TGTGCCAGCAGTGAAGGGGGAGGGGCTCAGCCCCAGCATTTT	CASSEGGGAQPQHF
few	TRBJ2-1	13	TRBV6-5	.	TGTGCCAGCAGCCTCCCCGCGGTAGCAGAGCAGTTCTTC	CASSLPAVAEQFF
.	TRBJ2-7	11	TRBV20-1	.	TGCAGTGCTAGAACTATCTACGAGCAGTACTTC	CSARTIYEQYF